This T cell receptor beta chain was recorded in a study of cytomegalovirus exposure and HLA in healthy donors. The study's findings and limits: Researchers counted about 150 TCR beta chains as cytomegalovirus-associated.

A word on this clone: As yet, its antigen is unknown.

Assay: immunoSEQ multiplex PCR; the TCRdb copy retains only in-frame clones and omits some. The sample consists of about 120,000 clones, roughly 95% of them appearing once. This CDR3 contains 17 residues. J was trimmed by 2 bases and V by 1 base; bases with no gene match: 5. Germline lookup yields CDR1 MGHRA and CDR2 YSYEKL. This chain links TRBV4-1 with TRBJ1-3; 10 nucleotides match TRBD1. The TCR was taken from a man between 18 and 29 years old in good health and CMV-seronegative. The sample taken for sequencing was PBMCs. This CDR3 is CASSQADRGLTGNTIYF. For the CDR3, the DNA is TGCGCCAGCAGCCAAGCCGACAGGGGGCTCACTGGAAACACCATATATTTT.